This T cell receptor (beta chain) was documented in a study of blood T cell repertoires in COVID-19. Assay used: immunoSEQ multiplex PCR; TCRdb lists only in-frame clones, some missing. The repertoire holds 25,000 to 30,000 clones, with 87% as singletons. The length of the CDR3 is 14 residues. Trimming took 4 bases from V and 0 from J, leaving 4 bases between them. The germline V gene has CDR1 LNHNV and CDR2 YYDKDF (reference sequence). The TCR sequence derives from a human donor in a cohort sampled during active COVID-19. The source material was peripheral blood. The chain uses TRBV15 and TRBJ2-6, with no clear D. CDR3 sequence (DNA): TGTGCCACCAGCACCGGCTCTGGGGCCAACGTCCTGACTTTC. Amino acids: CATSTGSGANVLTF.